The TCR beta chain described here comes from a study of T cell responses to AZD1222 COVID-19 vaccine. Germline V CDR1 and CDR2: MDHEN, SYDVKM. Trimming pared 6 bases from V and 2 bases from J, leaving 2 bases between. The CDR3 runs to 11 residues. Assay: immunoSEQ multiplex PCR; the TCRdb copy retains only in-frame clones and omits some. Of about 110,000 clones in the sample, 92% are singletons; the top ten hold approximately 8%. This clonotype was sampled from an adult in good health. The V call is TRBV28, the J call TRBJ1-5; D remains ambiguous. The material sequenced was peripheral blood, taken on day 0 of AZD1222 vaccination. The CDR3 spells CASSRNQPQHF. In DNA form, the CDR3 reads TGTGCCAGCAGCCGCAATCAGCCCCAGCATTTT.